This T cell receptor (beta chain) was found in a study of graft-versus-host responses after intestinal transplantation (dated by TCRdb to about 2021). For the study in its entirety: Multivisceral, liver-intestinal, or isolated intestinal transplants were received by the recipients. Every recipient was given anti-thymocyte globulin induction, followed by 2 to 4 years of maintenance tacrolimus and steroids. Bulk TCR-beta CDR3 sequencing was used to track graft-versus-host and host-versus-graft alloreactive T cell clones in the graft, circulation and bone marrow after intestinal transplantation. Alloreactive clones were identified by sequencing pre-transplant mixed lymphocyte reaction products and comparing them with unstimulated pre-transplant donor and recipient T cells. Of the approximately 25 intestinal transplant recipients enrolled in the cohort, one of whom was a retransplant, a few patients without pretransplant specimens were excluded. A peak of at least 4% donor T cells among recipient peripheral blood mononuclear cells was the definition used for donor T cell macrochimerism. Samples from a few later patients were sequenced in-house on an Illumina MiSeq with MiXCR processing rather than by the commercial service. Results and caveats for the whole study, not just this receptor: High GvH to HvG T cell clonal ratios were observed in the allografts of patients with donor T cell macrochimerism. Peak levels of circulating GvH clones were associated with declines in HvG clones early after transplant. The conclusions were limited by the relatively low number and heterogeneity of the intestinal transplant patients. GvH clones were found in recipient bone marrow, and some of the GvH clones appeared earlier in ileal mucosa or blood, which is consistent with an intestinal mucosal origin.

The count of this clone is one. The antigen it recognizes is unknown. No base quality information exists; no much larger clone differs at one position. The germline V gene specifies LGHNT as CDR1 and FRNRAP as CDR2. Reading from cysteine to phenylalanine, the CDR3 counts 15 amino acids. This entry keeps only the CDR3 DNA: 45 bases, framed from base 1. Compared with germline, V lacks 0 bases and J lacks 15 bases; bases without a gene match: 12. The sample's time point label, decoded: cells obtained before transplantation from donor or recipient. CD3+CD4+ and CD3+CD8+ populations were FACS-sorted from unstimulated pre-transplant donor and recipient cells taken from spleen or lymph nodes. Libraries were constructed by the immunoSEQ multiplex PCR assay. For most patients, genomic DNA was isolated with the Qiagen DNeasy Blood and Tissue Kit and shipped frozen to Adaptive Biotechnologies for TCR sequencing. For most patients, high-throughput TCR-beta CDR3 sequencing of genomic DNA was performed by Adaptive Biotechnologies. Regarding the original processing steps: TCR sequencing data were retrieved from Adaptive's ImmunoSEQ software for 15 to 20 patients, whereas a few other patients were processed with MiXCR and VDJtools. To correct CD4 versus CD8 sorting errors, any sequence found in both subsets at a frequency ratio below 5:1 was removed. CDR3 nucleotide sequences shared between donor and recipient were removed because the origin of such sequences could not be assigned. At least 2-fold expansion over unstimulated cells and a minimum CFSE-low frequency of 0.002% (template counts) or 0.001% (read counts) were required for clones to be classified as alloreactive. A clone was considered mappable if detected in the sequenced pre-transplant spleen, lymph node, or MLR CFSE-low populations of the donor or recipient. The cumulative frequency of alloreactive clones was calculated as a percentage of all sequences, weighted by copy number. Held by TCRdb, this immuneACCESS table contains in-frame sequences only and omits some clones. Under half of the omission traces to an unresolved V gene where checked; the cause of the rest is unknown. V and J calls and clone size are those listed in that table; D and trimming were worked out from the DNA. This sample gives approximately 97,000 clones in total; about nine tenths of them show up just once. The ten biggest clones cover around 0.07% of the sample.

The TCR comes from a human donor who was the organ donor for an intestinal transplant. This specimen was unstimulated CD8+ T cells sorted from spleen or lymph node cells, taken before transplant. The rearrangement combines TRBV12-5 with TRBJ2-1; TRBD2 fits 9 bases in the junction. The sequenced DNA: TGTGCTAGTGGTTTGGTTATTCGCGGGGGGGCGGGCACGTTCTTC. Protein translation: CASGLVIRGGAGTFF. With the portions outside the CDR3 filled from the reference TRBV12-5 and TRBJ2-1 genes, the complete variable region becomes DARVTQTPRHKVTEMGQEVTMRCQPILGHNTVFWYRQTMMQGLELLAYFRNRAPLDDSGMPKDRFSAEMPDATLATLKIQPSEPRDSAVYFCASGLVIRGGAGTFFGPGTRLTVL.